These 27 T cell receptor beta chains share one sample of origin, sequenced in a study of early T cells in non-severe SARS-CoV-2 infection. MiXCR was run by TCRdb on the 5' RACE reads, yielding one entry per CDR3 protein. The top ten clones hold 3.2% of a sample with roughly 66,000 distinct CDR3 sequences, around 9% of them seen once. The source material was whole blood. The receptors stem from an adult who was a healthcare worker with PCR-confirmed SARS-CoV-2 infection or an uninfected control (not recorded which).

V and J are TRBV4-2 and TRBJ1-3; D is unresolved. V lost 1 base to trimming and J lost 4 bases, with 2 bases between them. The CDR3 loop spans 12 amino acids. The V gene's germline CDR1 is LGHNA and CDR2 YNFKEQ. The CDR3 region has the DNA TGTGCCAGCAGCCAAGTGGGAAACACCATATATTTT. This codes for CASSQVGNTIYF.

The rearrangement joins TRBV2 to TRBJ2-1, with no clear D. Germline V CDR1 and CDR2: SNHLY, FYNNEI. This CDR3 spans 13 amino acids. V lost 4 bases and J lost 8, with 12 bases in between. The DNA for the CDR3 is TGTGCCAGCAGTGGAAACCCCCTCTATGAGCAGTTCTTC. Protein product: CASSGNPLYEQFF.

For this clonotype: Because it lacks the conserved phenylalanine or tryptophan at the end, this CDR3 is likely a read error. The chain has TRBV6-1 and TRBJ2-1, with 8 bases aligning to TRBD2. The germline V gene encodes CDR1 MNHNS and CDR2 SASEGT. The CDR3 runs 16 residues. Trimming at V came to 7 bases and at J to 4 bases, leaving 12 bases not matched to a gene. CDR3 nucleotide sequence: TGTGCCAGCATTCGAGTAGCGGGAACGGGGTACAATGAGCAGTTCTAC. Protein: CASIRVAGTGYNEQFY.

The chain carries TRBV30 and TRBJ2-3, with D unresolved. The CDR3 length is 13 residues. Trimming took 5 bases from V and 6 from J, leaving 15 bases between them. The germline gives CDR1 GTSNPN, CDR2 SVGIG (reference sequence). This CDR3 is CAWARTFEDTQYF. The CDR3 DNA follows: TGTGCCTGGGCAAGGACCTTCGAGGATACGCAGTATTTT.

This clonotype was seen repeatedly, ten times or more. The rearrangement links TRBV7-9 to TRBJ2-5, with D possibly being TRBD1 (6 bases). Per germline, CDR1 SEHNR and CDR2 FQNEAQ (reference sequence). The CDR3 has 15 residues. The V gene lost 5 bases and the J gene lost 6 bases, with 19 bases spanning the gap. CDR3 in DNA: TGTGCCAGCAGCCCTGTGTTAACAGGGAGTAAGACCCAGTACTTC. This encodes CASSPVLTGSKTQYF. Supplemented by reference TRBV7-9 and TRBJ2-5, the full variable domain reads DTGVSQNPRHKITKRGQNVTFRCDPISEHNRLYWYRQTLGQGPEFLTYFQNEAQLEKSRLLSDRFSAERPKGSFSTLEIQRTEQGDSAMYLCASSPVLTGSKTQYFGPGTRLLVL.

DNA for the CDR3: TGTGCCAGCAGTCCGGGACCTCGGTACGAGCAGTACTTC. It translates to CASSPGPRYEQYF. The chain carries TRBV7-3 and TRBJ2-7, with D possibly called TRBD1 or TRBD2 (5 bases each). Germline loops: CDR1 SGHTA, CDR2 FQGTGA. Trimming removed 6 bases from V and 4 bases from J, with 13 bases in between. The length of the CDR3 is 13 residues.

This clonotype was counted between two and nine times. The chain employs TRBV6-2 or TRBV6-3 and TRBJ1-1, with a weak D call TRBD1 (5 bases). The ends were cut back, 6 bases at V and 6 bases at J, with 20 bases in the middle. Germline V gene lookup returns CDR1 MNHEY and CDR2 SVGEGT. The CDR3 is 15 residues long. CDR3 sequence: CASRSWGVSAAEAFF. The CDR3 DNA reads TGTGCCAGCAGGTCGTGGGGGGTTTCGGCCGCTGAAGCTTTCTTT.

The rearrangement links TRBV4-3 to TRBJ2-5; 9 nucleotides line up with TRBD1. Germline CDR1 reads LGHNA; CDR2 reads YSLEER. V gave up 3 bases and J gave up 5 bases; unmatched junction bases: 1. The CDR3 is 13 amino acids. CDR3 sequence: CASSQDRGETQYF. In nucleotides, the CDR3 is TGCGCCAGCAGCCAGGACAGGGGTGAGACCCAGTACTTC.

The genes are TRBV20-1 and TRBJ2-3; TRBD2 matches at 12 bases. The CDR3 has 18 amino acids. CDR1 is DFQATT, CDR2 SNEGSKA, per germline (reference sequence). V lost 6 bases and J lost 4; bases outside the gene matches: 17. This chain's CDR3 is CSAHSSGLAGMGADTQYF. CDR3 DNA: TGCAGTGCACATAGCTCCGGACTAGCGGGAATGGGGGCAGATACGCAGTATTTT.

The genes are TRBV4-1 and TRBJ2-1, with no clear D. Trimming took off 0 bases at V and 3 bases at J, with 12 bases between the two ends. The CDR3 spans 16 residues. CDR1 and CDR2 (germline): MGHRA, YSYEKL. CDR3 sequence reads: CASSQDLMESYNEQFF. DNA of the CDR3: TGCGCCAGCAGCCAAGATTTAATGGAAAGCTACAATGAGCAGTTCTTC.

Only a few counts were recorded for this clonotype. The CDR3, as DNA: TGTGCCAGCAGCCGAGGGGGCGCAGATACGCAGTATTTT. Translated: CASSRGGADTQYF. The chain joins TRBV3-1 to TRBJ2-3; 7 nucleotides align to TRBD1. Germline assignment: CDR1 LGHDT and CDR2 YNNKEL (reference sequence). The ends lost 4 bases at V and 4 bases at J; junction bases unmatched: 2. CDR3 length equals 13 residues.

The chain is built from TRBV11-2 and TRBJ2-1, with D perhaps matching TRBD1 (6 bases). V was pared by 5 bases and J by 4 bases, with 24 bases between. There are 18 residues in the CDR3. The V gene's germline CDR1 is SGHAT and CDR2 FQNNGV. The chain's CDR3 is CASSPHPLDRSIYNEQFF. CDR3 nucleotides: TGTGCCAGCAGCCCTCACCCACTCGACAGGTCTATATACAATGAGCAGTTCTTC.

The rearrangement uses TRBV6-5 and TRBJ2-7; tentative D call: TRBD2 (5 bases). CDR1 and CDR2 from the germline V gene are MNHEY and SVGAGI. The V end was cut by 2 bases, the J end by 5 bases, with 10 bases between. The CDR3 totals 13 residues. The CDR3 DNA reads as TGTGCCAGCAGTTACCGGACTTGGGACGAGCAGTACTTC. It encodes CASSYRTWDEQYF.

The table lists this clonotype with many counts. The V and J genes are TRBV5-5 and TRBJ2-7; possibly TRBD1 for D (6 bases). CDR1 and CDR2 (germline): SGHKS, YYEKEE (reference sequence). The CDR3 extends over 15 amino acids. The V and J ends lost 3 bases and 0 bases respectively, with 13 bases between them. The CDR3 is CASSSGQPNSYEQYF. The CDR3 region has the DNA TGTGCCAGCAGCTCCGGACAGCCGAACTCCTACGAGCAGTACTTC.

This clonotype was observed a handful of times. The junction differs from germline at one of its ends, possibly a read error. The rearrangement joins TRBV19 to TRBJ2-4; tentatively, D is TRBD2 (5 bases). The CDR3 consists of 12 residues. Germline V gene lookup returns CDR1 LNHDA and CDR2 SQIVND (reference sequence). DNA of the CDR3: TGTGCCAGTAGCATAGCGCGCTCCCCTCAGTACTTC. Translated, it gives CASSIARSPQYF.

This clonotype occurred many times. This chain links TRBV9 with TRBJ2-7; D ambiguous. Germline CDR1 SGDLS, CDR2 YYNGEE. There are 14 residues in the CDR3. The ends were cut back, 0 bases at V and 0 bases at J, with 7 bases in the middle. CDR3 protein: CASSVDLSSYEQYF. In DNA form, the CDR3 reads TGTGCCAGCAGCGTAGATCTGAGCTCCTACGAGCAGTACTTC.

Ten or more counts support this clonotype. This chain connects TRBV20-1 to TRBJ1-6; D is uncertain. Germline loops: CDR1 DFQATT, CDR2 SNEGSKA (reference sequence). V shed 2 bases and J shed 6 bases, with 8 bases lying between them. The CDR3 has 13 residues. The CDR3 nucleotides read TGCAGTGCTAGATCTGGGTTTAATTCACCCCTCCACTTT. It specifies CSARSGFNSPLHF.

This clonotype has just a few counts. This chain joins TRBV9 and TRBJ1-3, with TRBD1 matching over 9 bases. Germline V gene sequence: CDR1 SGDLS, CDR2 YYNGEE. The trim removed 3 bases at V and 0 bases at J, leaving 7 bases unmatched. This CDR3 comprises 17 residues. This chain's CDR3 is CASSERTGAHSGNTIYF. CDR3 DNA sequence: TGTGCCAGCAGCGAAAGGACAGGGGCCCACTCTGGAAACACCATATATTTT.

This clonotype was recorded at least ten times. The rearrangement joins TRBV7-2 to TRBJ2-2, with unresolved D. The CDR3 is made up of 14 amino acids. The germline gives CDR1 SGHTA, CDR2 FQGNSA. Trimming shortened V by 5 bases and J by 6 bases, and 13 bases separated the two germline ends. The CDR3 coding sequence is TGTGCCAGCAGCGAAGACCGATGGGCCGGGGAGCTGTTTTTT. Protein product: CASSEDRWAGELFF.

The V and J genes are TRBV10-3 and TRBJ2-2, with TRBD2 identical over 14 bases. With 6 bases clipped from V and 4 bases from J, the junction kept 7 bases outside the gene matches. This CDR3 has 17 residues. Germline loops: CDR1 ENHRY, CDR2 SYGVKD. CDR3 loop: CAIREGLAGVVTGELFF. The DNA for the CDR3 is TGTGCCATCAGGGAGGGACTAGCGGGAGTCGTCACCGGGGAGCTGTTTTTT.

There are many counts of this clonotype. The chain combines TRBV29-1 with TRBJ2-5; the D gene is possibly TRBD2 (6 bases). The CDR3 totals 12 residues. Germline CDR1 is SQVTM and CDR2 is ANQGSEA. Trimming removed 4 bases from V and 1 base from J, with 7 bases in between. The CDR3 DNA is TGCAGCGTTGTAGCGGCCCAAGAGACCCAGTACTTC. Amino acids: CSVVAAQETQYF.

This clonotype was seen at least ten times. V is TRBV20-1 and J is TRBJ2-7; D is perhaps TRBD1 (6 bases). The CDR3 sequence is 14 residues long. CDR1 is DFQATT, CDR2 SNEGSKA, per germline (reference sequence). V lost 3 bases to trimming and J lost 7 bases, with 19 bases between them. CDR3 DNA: TGCAGTGCTAGGGGGGCGGACCGATTCGGGGAGCAGTACTTC. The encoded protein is CSARGADRFGEQYF.

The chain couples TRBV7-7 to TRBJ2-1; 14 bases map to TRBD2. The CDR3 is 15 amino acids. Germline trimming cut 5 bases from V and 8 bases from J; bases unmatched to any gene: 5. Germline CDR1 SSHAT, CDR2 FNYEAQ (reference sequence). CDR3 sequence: CASSMGLAGADEQFF. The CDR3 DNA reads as TGTGCCAGCAGCATGGGACTAGCGGGAGCCGATGAGCAGTTCTTC.

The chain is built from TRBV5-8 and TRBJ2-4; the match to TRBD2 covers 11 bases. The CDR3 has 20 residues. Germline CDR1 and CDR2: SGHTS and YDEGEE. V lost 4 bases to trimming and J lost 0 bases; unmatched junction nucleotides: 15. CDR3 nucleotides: TGTGCCAGCAGCACCCCTGGGACTAGCGGAAAGGAGGTAGCCAAAAACATTCAGTACTTC. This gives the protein CASSTPGTSGKEVAKNIQYF.

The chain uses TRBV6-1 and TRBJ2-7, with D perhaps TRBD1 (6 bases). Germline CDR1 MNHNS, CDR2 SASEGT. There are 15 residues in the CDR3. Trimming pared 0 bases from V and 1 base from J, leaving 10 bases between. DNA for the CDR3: TGTGCCAGCAGTGAAGCGTGGCAGGGGTCCTACGAGCAGTACTTC. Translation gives CASSEAWQGSYEQYF.

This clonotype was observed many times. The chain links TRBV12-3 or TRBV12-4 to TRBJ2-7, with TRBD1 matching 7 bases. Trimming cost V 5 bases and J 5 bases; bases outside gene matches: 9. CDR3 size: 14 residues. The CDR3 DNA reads TGTGCCAGCAGTCCCTCCGCGACAGGGAACGAGCAGTACTTC. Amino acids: CASSPSATGNEQYF.

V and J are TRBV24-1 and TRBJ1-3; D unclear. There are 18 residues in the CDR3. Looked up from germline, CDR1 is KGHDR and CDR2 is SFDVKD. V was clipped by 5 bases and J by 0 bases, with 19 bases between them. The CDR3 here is CATSGNRLLTRSGNTIYF. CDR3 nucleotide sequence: TGTGCCACCAGTGGCAACAGACTCCTGACCCGCTCTGGAAACACCATATATTTT.